The rows below give T cell receptor beta chains drawn from one sample of a study of Ad26.COV2.S vaccination and SARS-CoV-2 variants. Assay: immunoSEQ multiplex PCR; the TCRdb copy retains only in-frame clones and omits some. The table records hundreds of thousands of clones, 80% to 90% of them present only once. This specimen consisted of peripheral blood, obtained in a trial of Ad26.COV2.S vaccine versus placebo. The receptors were sampled from a person aged 18-65 years who received the Ad26.COV2.S COVID-19 vaccine or a placebo. The CDR3 runs from the conserved cysteine through the conserved F or W. The D gene is left open where the match is weak. The size entry is marked missing in some rows and otherwise reads once, few, many or a size class.

V gene	clone size	D gene	J gene	CDR3 DNA	CDR3 protein
TRBV2	NA	NA	TRBJ2-5	TGTGCCAGCCTTAGGAGGGGGGGATTCCTAGAGACCCAGTACTTC	CASLRRGGFLETQYF
TRBV4-3	once	NA	TRBJ2-3	TGCGCCAGCAGCCAGGGAGGACCTTACGATACGCAGTATTTT	CASSQGGPYDTQYF
TRBV5-5	NA	NA	TRBJ2-3	TGTGCCAGCAGCTTGGGTTGGGGTAGCACAGATACGCAGTATTTT	CASSLGWGSTDTQYF
TRBV3-1/TRBV3-2	NA	NA	TRBJ1-6	TGTGCCAGCAGCCCGACCTCCTCCGGGGGAAGGAATTCACCCCTCCACTTT	CASSPTSSGGRNSPLHF
TRBV9	NA	NA	TRBJ2-3	TGTGCCAGCAGCGTCCGCGGGGCGGATTCTAGCACAGATACGCAGTATTTT	CASSVRGADSSTDTQYF
TRBV4-3	NA	NA	TRBJ1-3	TGCGCCAGCAGCCCACAGCACAGACAGGACGTGGACACCATATATTTT	CASSPQHRQDVDTIYF
TRBV5-6	NA	NA	TRBJ1-2	TGTGCCAGCAGCTTGTGGCAGCACAACTATGGCTACACCTTC	CASSLWQHNYGYTF
TRBV5-1	NA	TRBD2	TRBJ2-2	TGCGCCAGCAGCTTGGGACTAGCGGGGAGTGGAGGGAACACCGGGGAGCTGTTTTTT	CASSLGLAGSGGNTGELFF
TRBV29-1	NA	NA	TRBJ2-3	TGCAGCGTTACCCGAGGGGGGAGATCAGATACGCAGTATTTT	CSVTRGGRSDTQYF
TRBV4-3	NA	TRBD2	TRBJ2-6	TGCGCCAGCAGCCCCAGCGGGGGCGCAGCAGGGGCCAACGTCCTGACTTTC	CASSPSGGAAGANVLTF
TRBV6-6	NA	NA	TRBJ2-3	TGTGCCAGCAGCTACTGGGCTGCAGATACGCAGTATTTT	CASSYWAADTQYF
TRBV19	NA	NA	TRBJ2-2	TGTGCCAGTAGCCGGGACGGCGGGAACACCGGGGAGCTGTTTTTT	CASSRDGGNTGELFF
TRBV5-1	NA	TRBD2	TRBJ2-5	TGCGCCAGCAGGGCCGGGACTAGCGGGATGTCGGGAGAGACCCAGTACTTC	CASRAGTSGMSGETQYF
TRBV28	few	TRBD1	TRBJ2-7	TGTGCCAGCAGTCCCAACAGGGGTAACGCCTACGAGCAGTACTTC	CASSPNRGNAYEQYF
TRBV7-2	NA	NA	TRBJ1-2	TGTGCCAGCAGCGTCGAACACGGCAGGGGCTACACCTTC	CASSVEHGRGYTF
TRBV2	NA	NA	TRBJ1-5	TGTGCCAGCAGTGAAATCGGCCCCTGGGGCAATCAGCCCCAGCATTTT	CASSEIGPWGNQPQHF
TRBV4-3	NA	NA	TRBJ2-3	TGCGCCAGTGGCCGGGAGCGGGCAGATACGCAGTATTTT	CASGRERADTQYF
TRBV20-1	NA	TRBD1	TRBJ2-3	TGCAGTGCTAGTCAATTGGGACAGAGCACAGATACGCAGTATTTT	CSASQLGQSTDTQYF
TRBV21-1	once	NA	TRBJ2-5	NA	CASSKGPVGGGTQYF
TRBV5-1	once	NA	TRBJ2-7	TGCGCCAGCAGCTTACTAGCACCCGGGGTGTACGAGCAGTACTTC	CASSLLAPGVYEQYF
TRBV7-2	once	TRBD1	TRBJ1-3	TGTGCCAGCAGCTTGGCGGGACAGGCCTCATACCTCTCTGGAAACACCATATATTTT	CASSLAGQASYLSGNTIYF
TRBV11-3	NA	TRBD2	TRBJ2-3	TGTGCCAGCAGCTTAGACGGGAGGTGGGGGCAGTATTTT	CASSLDGRWGQYF
TRBV7-3	NA	NA	TRBJ2-2	TGTGCCAGCAGCGGGACGGCAACCGGGGAGCTGTTTTTT	CASSGTATGELFF
TRBV24-1	NA	TRBD1	TRBJ1-1	TGTGCCACCAGTGATCGACAGGGGATGAACACTGAAGCTTTCTTT	CATSDRQGMNTEAFF
TRBV24-1	once	NA	TRBJ2-2	TGTGCCACCAGTGGGGGGGTTACCGGGGAGCTGTTTTTT	CATSGGVTGELFF
TRBV30	NA	TRBD1	TRBJ1-1	TGTGCCTGGACCAGGACAGGGGTCTTGAACACTGAAGCTTTCTTT	CAWTRTGVLNTEAFF